What follows are 25 T cell receptor beta chains derived from one specimen sequenced in a study of blood T cell repertoires in COVID-19. Method: immunoSEQ multiplex PCR; TCRdb's copy keeps in-frame clones and lacks some. The sample records over 400,000 clones, 80% to 90% being singletons. Sequenced input: peripheral blood. Receptor source: a woman in her twenties or thirties with active or convalescent COVID-19.

The chain links TRBV19 to TRBJ1-1; TRBD1 aligns across 7 bases. The CDR3 extends over 15 amino acids. The germline V gene encodes CDR1 LNHDA and CDR2 SQIVND (reference sequence). Losses at the gene ends were 0 bases for V and 1 base for J; bases not matched to a gene: 2. CDR3 DNA sequence: TGTGCCAGTAGTATAGATCGGACAGGGAACACTGAAGCTTTCTTT. This encodes CASSIDRTGNTEAFF.

The rearrangement joins TRBV2 to TRBJ1-2; a possible D gene is TRBD1 (6 bases). V was cut by 4 bases and J by 8 bases, with 14 bases left in between. CDR3 size: 13 residues. Germline V gene sequence: CDR1 SNHLY, CDR2 FYNNEI. The chain's CDR3 is CASSGLGHGGYTF. CDR3 bases: TGTGCCAGCAGTGGCTTGGGACATGGAGGCTACACCTTC.

This rearrangement joins TRBV21-1 to TRBJ1-6; TRBD1 was called by the table and not checked on the DNA. TRBV21-1 is termed a pseudogene. This CDR3 comprises 17 residues. CDR3 amino acids: CASSTLPQNRGNSPLHF. The CDR3 DNA sequence: TGTGCCAGCAGCACGTTGCCGCAGAATAGGGGTAATTCACCCCTCCACTTT.

CDR3 coding DNA: TGTGCCAGCAGTTTCCAGGCCGGGACAGCCTATGGCTACACCTTC. Translating it yields CASSFQAGTAYGYTF. The V call is TRBV11-1, the J call TRBJ1-2; 7 nucleotides line up with TRBD1. Germline CDR1 is SGHAT and CDR2 is FQDESV (reference sequence). This CDR3 has 15 amino acids. Trimming cost V 6 bases and J 4 bases; bases outside gene matches: 11. The full variable domain, with the rest looked up from reference TRBV11-1 and TRBJ1-2, is EAEVAQSPRYKITEKSQAVAFWCDPISGHATLYWYRQILGQGPELLVQFQDESVVDDSQLPKDRFSAERLKGVDSTLKIQPAELGDSAMYLCASSFQAGTAYGYTFGSGTRLTVV.

The sample holds one count of this clone. This rearrangement joins TRBV19 to TRBJ1-1, with unresolved D. The CDR3 loop spans 16 amino acids. Germline V gene data show CDR1 as LNHDA and CDR2 as SQIVND (reference sequence). Trimming took off 3 bases at V and 2 bases at J, with 16 bases between the two ends. The CDR3 region has the DNA TGTGCCAGTAGTATTCGGGAGGGAAACCGAAACACTGAAGCTTTCTTT. It encodes CASSIREGNRNTEAFF.

This chain uses TRBV6-6 with TRBJ1-1; TRBD1 matches 7 bases. V lost 5 bases, J lost 4 bases, and 10 bases stayed unmatched. Germline V gene data show CDR1 as MNHNY and CDR2 as SVGAGI (reference sequence). The CDR3 sequence is 15 residues long. CDR3 in amino acids: CASSRLAGTATEAFF. The CDR3 DNA reads TGTGCCAGCAGTCGATTAGCTGGGACAGCCACTGAAGCTTTCTTT.

The chain employs TRBV9 and TRBJ2-6, with D unclear. Trimming left V 5 bases short and J 4 bases short, with 7 bases between. The CDR3 extends over 13 amino acids. The germline V gene has CDR1 SGDLS and CDR2 YYNGEE. CDR3 amino acids: CASRYSGANVLTF. The CDR3 DNA reads TGTGCCAGCAGGTACTCGGGGGCCAACGTCCTGACTTTC. The full variable domain, its missing parts supplied by reference TRBV9 and TRBJ2-6, is DSGVTQTPKHLITATGQRVTLRCSPRSGDLSVYWYQQSLDQGLQFLIQYYNGEERAKGNILERFSAQQFPDLHSELNLSSLELGDSALYFCASRYSGANVLTFGAGSRLTVL.

The table lists this clone with a count of one. The V and J genes are TRBV5-1 and TRBJ2-7; 9 positions match TRBD2. CDR3 length: 15 amino acids. From germline, CDR1 is SGHRS and CDR2 YFSETQ. V trimming: 4 bases; J trimming: 3 bases; junction bases outside the gene matches: 8. The CDR3 protein is CASSPTETSGYEQYF. The CDR3 DNA sequence: TGCGCCAGCAGCCCTACAGAGACTAGCGGCTACGAGCAGTACTTC. The variable domain in full, with the rest retrieved from reference TRBV5-1 and TRBJ2-7, is KAGVTQTPRYLIKTRGQQVTLSCSPISGHRSVSWYQQTPGQGLQFLFEYFSETQRNKGNFPGRFSGRQFSNSRSEMNVSTLELGDSALYLCASSPTETSGYEQYFGPGTRLTVT.

This clone came up once. V is TRBV20-1 and J is TRBJ2-1; 8 bases fit TRBD2. The CDR3 covers 14 residues. The germline CDR1 and CDR2 sequences are DFQATT and SNEGSKA (reference sequence). Trimming cost V 3 bases and J 8 bases; bases outside gene matches: 9. The CDR3 region is CSASVAGGFYEQFF. The CDR3 nucleotides read TGCAGTGCTAGTGTCGCGGGGGGTTTCTATGAGCAGTTCTTC.

V and J are TRBV5-8 and TRBJ2-3; TRBD2 is a possible D gene (5 bases). The germline CDR1 and CDR2 sequences are SGHTS and YDEGEE. Trimming took off 2 bases at V and 2 bases at J, with 12 bases between the two ends. The CDR3 is 15 amino acids. The CDR3 spells CASSLTAAYTDTQYF. As DNA, the CDR3 is TGTGCCAGCAGCTTAACAGCGGCATACACAGATACGCAGTATTTT.

V is TRBV19 and J is TRBJ1-2, with a possible D match to TRBD1 (6 bases). Trimming took 5 bases from V and 7 from J, leaving 20 bases between them. The CDR3 is 15 residues long. CDR1 is LNHDA and CDR2 is SQIVND in the germline V gene (reference sequence). CDR3 sequence reads: CASSVDQGQIGGYTF. The CDR3 DNA follows: TGTGCCAGTAGTGTCGATCAGGGGCAGATTGGTGGCTACACCTTC.

Only a few counts were recorded for this clone. The gene calls are TRBV7-9 and TRBJ1-3; D remains unclear. Germline V gene lookup returns CDR1 SEHNR and CDR2 FQNEAQ (reference sequence). The V and J ends lost 0 bases and 0 bases respectively, with 9 bases between them. The CDR3 spans 16 residues. The CDR3 loop reads CASSLAVRYSGNTIYF. In nucleotides, the CDR3 is TGTGCCAGCAGCTTAGCGGTGAGGTACTCTGGAAACACCATATATTTT.

This rearrangement joins TRBV6-5 to TRBJ1-2; tentatively, D is TRBD1 (5 bases). Germline CDR1 and CDR2: MNHEY and SVGAGI. V dropped 0 bases and J dropped 6 bases, with 17 bases sitting between them. The CDR3 extends over 16 amino acids. The CDR3 sequence is CASSYSISGDGDGYTF. CDR3 sequence (DNA): TGTGCCAGCAGTTACTCGATATCGGGGGACGGGGATGGCTACACCTTC.

The J gene is TRBJ1-4, the V gene TRBV6-1; 9 bases align to TRBD1. Germline lookup yields CDR1 MNHNS and CDR2 SASEGT. There are 15 residues in the CDR3. V was clipped by 2 bases and J by 7 bases; unmatched bases: 5. The CDR3 is CASSETGGASEKLFF. Here the CDR3 DNA reads TGTGCCAGCAGTGAAACAGGGGGCGCTTCTGAAAAACTGTTTTTT.

Only one count was recorded for this clone. Other DNA variants within this sample encode the same CDR3. The chain employs TRBV5-1 and TRBJ2-3, with TRBD2 identical over 9 bases. Trimming at V came to 1 base and at J to 0 bases, leaving 3 bases not matched to a gene. The CDR3 runs to 16 residues. Germline lookup yields CDR1 SGHRS and CDR2 YFSETQ. In nucleotides, the CDR3 is TGCGCCAGCAGCTTGTCAGCGGGGGGAAGCACAGATACGCAGTATTTT. Amino acids: CASSLSAGGSTDTQYF.

This clone is a singleton in its sample. This chain uses TRBV7-2 with TRBJ2-1; D remains unclear. Germline CDR1 reads SGHTA; CDR2 reads FQGNSA. V lost 1 base to trimming and J lost 8 bases, with 15 bases between them. The CDR3 contains 15 residues. CDR3 bases: TGTGCCAGCAGCTTAGAGCGTTTCGCTGCGGATGAGCAGTTCTTC. Residues: CASSLERFAADEQFF. Full variable domain (remainder filled in from reference TRBV7-2 and TRBJ2-1): GAGVSQSPSNKVTEKGKDVELRCDPISGHTALYWYRQSLGQGLEFLIYFQGNSAPDKSGLPSDRFSAERTGGSVSTLTIQRTQQEDSAVYLCASSLERFAADEQFFGPGTRLTVL.

This chain joins TRBV5-5 and TRBJ1-1; D not certain. CDR3 length equals 16 residues. V lost 4 bases and J 5 bases, leaving 21 bases between the germline ends. Germline V CDR1 and CDR2: SGHKS, YYEKEE (reference sequence). CDR3 loop: CASSDLFGGGRTEAFF. The DNA for the CDR3 is TGTGCCAGCAGCGACCTCTTTGGCGGAGGTAGGACTGAAGCTTTCTTT.

This sequence joins TRBV5-1 and TRBJ2-1, with 7 bases matching TRBD2. In germline, CDR1 is SGHRS, CDR2 YFSETQ. The CDR3 contains 16 residues. Germline trimming cut 0 bases from V and 3 bases from J; bases unmatched to any gene: 6. The CDR3 protein is CASSLVPSGDYNEQFF. The CDR3 nucleotides read TGCGCCAGCAGCTTGGTACCTAGCGGAGACTACAATGAGCAGTTCTTC. Full variable domain (outside the CDR3, taken from reference TRBV5-1 and TRBJ2-1): KAGVTQTPRYLIKTRGQQVTLSCSPISGHRSVSWYQQTPGQGLQFLFEYFSETQRNKGNFPGRFSGRQFSNSRSEMNVSTLELGDSALYLCASSLVPSGDYNEQFFGPGTRLTVL.

This sequence joins TRBV12-5 and TRBJ1-4, with unresolved D. The V end lost 0 bases, the J end lost 7 bases, and 12 bases lay between the germline ends. The length of the CDR3 is 15 residues. Germline CDR1 LGHNT, CDR2 FRNRAP. CDR3 region: CASGLVVGAGEKLFF. The CDR3 DNA reads as TGTGCTAGTGGTTTGGTAGTGGGTGCGGGTGAAAAACTGTTTTTT. The whole variable domain, filled in from reference TRBV12-5 and TRBJ1-4, reads DARVTQTPRHKVTEMGQEVTMRCQPILGHNTVFWYRQTMMQGLELLAYFRNRAPLDDSGMPKDRFSAEMPDATLATLKIQPSEPRDSAVYFCASGLVVGAGEKLFFGSGTQLSVL.

The V call is TRBV4-1, the J call TRBJ1-3; D possibly corresponds to TRBD1 (6 bases). The CDR3 consists of 16 residues. V lost 2 bases to trimming and J lost 2 bases, with 13 bases between them. CDR1 and CDR2 from the germline V gene are MGHRA and YSYEKL. The CDR3 protein is CASSQPYAGAGNTIYF. CDR3 DNA: TGCGCCAGCAGCCAACCTTACGCAGGGGCTGGAAACACCATATATTTT.

This chain joins TRBV4-1 and TRBJ1-2; D is perhaps TRBD1 (5 bases). CDR1 is MGHRA, CDR2 YSYEKL, per germline. V lost 1 base and J lost 5, with 11 bases in between. The CDR3 length is 14 residues. The CDR3: CASSQVAAGYGYTF. The CDR3 nucleotides read TGCGCCAGCAGCCAAGTCGCGGCAGGGTATGGCTACACCTTC.

V is TRBV20-1 and J is TRBJ1-2; D ambiguous. V was clipped by 3 bases and J by 1 base, with 12 bases between them. CDR1 and CDR2 (germline): DFQATT, SNEGSKA (reference sequence). The CDR3 is 14 amino acids. The CDR3 reads CSASHTGNNYGYTF. DNA of the CDR3: TGCAGTGCTAGTCATACCGGGAATAACTATGGCTACACCTTC.

The CDR3 nucleotides are TGTGCCAGTAGGGGGGGAGGCAATCAGCCCCAGCATTTT. It is translated as CASRGGGNQPQHF. This rearrangement joins TRBV12-3 or TRBV12-4 to TRBJ1-5; D possibly corresponds to TRBD1 (6 bases). The CDR3 extends over 13 amino acids. V shed 9 bases and J shed 2 bases, with 11 bases lying between them.

The table lists this clone with a few counts. This chain connects TRBV6-4 to TRBJ1-2, with D perhaps TRBD1 (5 bases). The V end was cut by 0 bases, the J end by 4 bases, with 18 bases between. This CDR3 is built from 17 residues. Germline V gene lookup returns CDR1 MRHNA and CDR2 SNTAGT. CDR3 coding DNA: TGTGCCAGCAGTGACTCGGTTGGTCCAGGGAGGAGCTATGGCTACACCTTC. Translating gives CASSDSVGPGRSYGYTF.

This sequence joins TRBV10-3 and TRBJ2-1; the D gene is possibly TRBD1 (8 bases). Trimming cost V 7 bases and J 5 bases, with 15 bases left between them. The CDR3 length is 14 residues. Germline V gene data show CDR1 as ENHRY and CDR2 as SYGVKD. As DNA, the CDR3 is TGTGCCATCACCAGCGGGACAGGCGACAATGAGCAGTTCTTC. Translating it yields CAITSGTGDNEQFF.